The entry below gives a single T cell receptor (beta chain) sequence along with its context. In terms of age and location, participants ranged from about 18 to 95 years and lived in about 25 US areas. Assignments of participants to cohorts depended upon their own reported clinical history. This specimen belongs to a study of blood T cell repertoires in COVID-19. Overall study: T cells, B-cell-depleted T cells, or PBMCs supplied cDNA or gDNA.

The CDR3 loop spans 15 amino acids. With 5 bases clipped from V and 9 bases from J, the junction kept 10 bases outside the gene matches. Germline assignment: CDR1 SGHTA and CDR2 FQGNSA. Original data processing: Cell counts per sample came from amplifying reference gene primers. TCRdb keeps only in-frame clones here, not all; method: immunoSEQ multiplex PCR. The V and J calls and clone size come from that table; D and trimming were worked out from the DNA. The sample yields 300,000 to 450,000 clones, roughly 86% seen once. This receptor was identified in a man aged 25 to 40 who had recovered from COVID-19. The V and J genes are TRBV7-2 and TRBJ2-3, with 11 bases aligning to TRBD2. The sample taken for sequencing was PBMCs or T cells enriched from blood (not recorded which). The DNA of the CDR3 is TGTGCCAGCAGCCTTAGCGGGGGGGCTCTTGACACGCAGTATTTT. Protein: CASSLSGGALDTQYF.